This TCR beta chain was observed in a study of CD8+ T cells in alopecia areata. Investigators isolated RNA and reverse transcribed it into cDNA to act as the sequencing template. Generated by immunoSEQ multiplex PCR, the TCRdb table keeps only in-frame clones and is missing some. The sample has about 200,000 clones; roughly 64% are singletons. Sample treatment: oral pan-JAK inhibitor, 5-10 mg twice daily. Trimming cost V 7 bases and J 0 bases, with 7 bases left between them. This CDR3 contains 12 residues. Germline assignment: CDR1 MNHEY and CDR2 SVGAGI. The sample consisted of CD4+ T cells sorted from blood, taken at week 24, from a patient treated with tofacitinib. The chain employs TRBV6-5 and TRBJ2-7; D assignment may be TRBD1 or TRBD2 (5 bases each). The source is a human donor with alopecia areata. CDR3 nucleotide sequence: TGTGCCAGCACCGGGACCTCCTACGAGCAGTACTTC. The encoded protein is CASTGTSYEQYF.